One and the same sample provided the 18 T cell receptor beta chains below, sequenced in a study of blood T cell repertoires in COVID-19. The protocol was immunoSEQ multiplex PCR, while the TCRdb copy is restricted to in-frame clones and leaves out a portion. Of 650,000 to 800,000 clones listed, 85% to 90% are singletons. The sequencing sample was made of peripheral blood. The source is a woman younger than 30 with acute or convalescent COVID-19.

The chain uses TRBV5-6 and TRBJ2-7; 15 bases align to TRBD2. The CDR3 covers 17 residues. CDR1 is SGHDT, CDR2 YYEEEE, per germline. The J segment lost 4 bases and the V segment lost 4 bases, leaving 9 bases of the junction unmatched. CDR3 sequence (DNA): TGTGCCAGCAGCGGTAAGGGACTAGCGGGGGGCACTTACGAGCAGTACTTC. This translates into CASSGKGLAGGTYEQYF.

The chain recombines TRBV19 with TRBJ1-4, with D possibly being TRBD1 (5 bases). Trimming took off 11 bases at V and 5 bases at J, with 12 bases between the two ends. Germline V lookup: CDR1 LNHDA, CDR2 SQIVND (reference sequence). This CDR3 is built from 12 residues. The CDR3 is CACRGNNEKLFF. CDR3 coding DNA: TGTGCCTGCCGGGGGAACAATGAAAAACTGTTTTTT.

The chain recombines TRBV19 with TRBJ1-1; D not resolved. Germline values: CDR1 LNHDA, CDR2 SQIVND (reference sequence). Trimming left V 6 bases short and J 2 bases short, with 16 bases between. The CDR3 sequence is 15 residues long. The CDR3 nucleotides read TGTGCCAGTAGAACAAGAGGAGCGGTAAACACTGAAGCTTTCTTT. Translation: CASRTRGAVNTEAFF.

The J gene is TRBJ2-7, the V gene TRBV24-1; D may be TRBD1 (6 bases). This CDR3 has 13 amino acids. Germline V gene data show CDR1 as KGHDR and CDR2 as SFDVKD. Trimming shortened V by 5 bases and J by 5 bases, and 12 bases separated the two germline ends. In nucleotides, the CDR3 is TGTGCCACCAGTGGAACAGGGAGCGACGAGCAGTACTTC. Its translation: CATSGTGSDEQYF.

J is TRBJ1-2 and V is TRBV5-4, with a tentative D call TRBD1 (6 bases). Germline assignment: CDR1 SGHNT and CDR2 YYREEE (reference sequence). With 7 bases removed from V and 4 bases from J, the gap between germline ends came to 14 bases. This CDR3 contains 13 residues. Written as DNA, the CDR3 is TGTGCCAGCCACTATAAGACAGGCTATGGCTACACCTTC. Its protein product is CASHYKTGYGYTF.

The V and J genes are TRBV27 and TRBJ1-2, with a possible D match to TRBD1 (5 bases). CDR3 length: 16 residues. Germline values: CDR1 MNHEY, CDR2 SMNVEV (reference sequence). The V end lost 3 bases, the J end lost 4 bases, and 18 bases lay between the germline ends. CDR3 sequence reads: CASSFLPIDRTYGYTF. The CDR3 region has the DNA TGTGCCAGCAGTTTCCTTCCCATCGACAGAACCTATGGCTACACCTTC.

Here the CDR3 reads CASSLGGLAWQYF. Written as DNA, the CDR3 is TGTGCCAGCAGTTTAGGTGGGCTAGCTTGGCAGTATTTT. The genes are TRBV28 and TRBJ2-3, with D tentatively TRBD2 (5 bases). The ends were cut back, 2 bases at V and 11 bases at J, with 14 bases in the middle. This CDR3 spans 13 amino acids. The germline CDR1 and CDR2 sequences are MDHEN and SYDVKM.

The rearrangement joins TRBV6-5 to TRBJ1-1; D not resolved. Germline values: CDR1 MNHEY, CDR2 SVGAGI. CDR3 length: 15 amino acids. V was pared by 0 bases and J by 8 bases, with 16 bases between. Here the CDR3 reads CASSYSRLRGQEAFF. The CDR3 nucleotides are TGTGCCAGCAGTTACTCGAGACTGAGAGGCCAAGAAGCTTTCTTT.

Here the CDR3 reads CASSQGGGTGYTF. The CDR3 nucleotides read TGTGCCAGCAGTCAAGGGGGCGGGACTGGCTACACCTTC. The J gene is TRBJ1-2, the V gene TRBV27, with 7 bases matching TRBD1. V lost 5 bases and J lost 7; bases outside the gene matches: 7. CDR1 and CDR2 (germline): MNHEY, SMNVEV (reference sequence). This CDR3 comprises 13 residues.

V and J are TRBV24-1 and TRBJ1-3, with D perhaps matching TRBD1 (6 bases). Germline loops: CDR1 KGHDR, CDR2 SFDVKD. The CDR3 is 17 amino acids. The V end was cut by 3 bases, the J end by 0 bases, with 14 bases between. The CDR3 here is CATSDPSDSFSGNTIYF. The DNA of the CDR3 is TGTGCCACCAGTGATCCCTCGGACAGTTTCTCTGGAAACACCATATATTTT.

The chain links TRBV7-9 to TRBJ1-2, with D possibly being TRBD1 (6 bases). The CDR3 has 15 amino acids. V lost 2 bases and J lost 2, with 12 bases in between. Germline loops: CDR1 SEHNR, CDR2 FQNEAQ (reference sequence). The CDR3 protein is CASSLYLGQNYGYTF. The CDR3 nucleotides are TGTGCCAGCAGCTTATATCTGGGACAAAACTATGGCTACACCTTC.

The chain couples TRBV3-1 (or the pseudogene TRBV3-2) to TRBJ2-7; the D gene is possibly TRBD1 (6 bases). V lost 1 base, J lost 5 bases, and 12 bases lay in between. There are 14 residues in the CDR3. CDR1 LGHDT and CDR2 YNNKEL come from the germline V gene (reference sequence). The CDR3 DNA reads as TGTGCCAGCAGCCAAGTGCAGGGGTACCACGAGCAGTACTTC. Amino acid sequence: CASSQVQGYHEQYF.

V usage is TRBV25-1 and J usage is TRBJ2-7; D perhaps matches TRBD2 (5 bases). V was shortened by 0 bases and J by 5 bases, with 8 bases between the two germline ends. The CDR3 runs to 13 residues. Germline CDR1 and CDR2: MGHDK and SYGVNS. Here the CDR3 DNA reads TGTGCCAGCAGTGAATATGTCGGGAACGAGCAGTACTTC. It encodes CASSEYVGNEQYF.

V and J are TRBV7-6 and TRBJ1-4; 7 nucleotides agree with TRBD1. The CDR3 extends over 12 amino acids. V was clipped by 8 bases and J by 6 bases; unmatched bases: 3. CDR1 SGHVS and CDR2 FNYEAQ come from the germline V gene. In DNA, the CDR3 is TGTGCCAGCGGGCAGGGGGATGAAAAACTGTTTTTT. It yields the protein CASGQGDEKLFF.

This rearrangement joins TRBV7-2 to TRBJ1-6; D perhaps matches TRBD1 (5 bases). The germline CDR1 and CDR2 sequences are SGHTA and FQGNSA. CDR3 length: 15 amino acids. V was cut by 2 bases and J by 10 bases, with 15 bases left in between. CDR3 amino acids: CASSLSGGKGSPLHF. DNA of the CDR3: TGTGCCAGCAGCTTATCCGGGGGAAAAGGGTCACCCCTCCACTTT.

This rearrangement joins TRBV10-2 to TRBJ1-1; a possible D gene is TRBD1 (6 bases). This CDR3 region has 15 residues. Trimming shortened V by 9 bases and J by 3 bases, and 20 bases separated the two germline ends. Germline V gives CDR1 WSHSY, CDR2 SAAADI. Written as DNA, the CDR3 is TGCGCCAGTACGAACCCACAGGGAGGGTACACTGAAGCTTTCTTT. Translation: CASTNPQGGYTEAFF.

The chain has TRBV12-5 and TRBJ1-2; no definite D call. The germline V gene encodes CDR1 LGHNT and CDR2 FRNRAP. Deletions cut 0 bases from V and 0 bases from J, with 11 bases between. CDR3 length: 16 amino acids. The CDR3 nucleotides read TGTGCTAGTGGTTTGGTACTGGGAGGTCCTAACTATGGCTACACCTTC. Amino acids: CASGLVLGGPNYGYTF.

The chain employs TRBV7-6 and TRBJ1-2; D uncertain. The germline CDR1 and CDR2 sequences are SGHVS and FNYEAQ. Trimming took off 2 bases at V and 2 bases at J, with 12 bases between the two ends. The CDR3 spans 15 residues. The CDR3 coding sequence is TGTGCCAGCAGCTTATGGCACAGAGAGAACTATGGCTACACCTTC. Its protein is CASSLWHRENYGYTF.